The rows below give T cell receptor beta chains drawn from one sample of a study of cytomegalovirus exposure and HLA in healthy donors. Only in-frame clones appear in the TCRdb table, and some are missing; sequencing was by immunoSEQ multiplex PCR. The listing records about 120,000 clones. The sample comprised PBMCs. These receptors all come from a man aged 30-40 years in good health and CMV-seronegative. Both conserved end residues are part of each CDR3. A D gene is named only where the DNA matches it firmly.

D gene	V gene	J gene	CDR3 DNA	CDR3 protein
NA	TRBV12-5	TRBJ2-1	TGTGCTAGTGGTTTTCGGGATGAGCAGTTCTTC	CASGFRDEQFF
NA	TRBV2	TRBJ1-3	TGTGCCAGCAGTGAACAGGGCTATGGAAACACCATATATTTT	CASSEQGYGNTIYF
NA	TRBV19	TRBJ1-6	TGTGCCAGTAGTATACGGAGACCGTTAAATTCACCCCTCCACTTT	CASSIRRPLNSPLHF
NA	TRBV11-2	TRBJ1-5	TGTGCCAGCAGCTTAGCAGTAATGGCCGTTCAGCATTTT	CASSLAVMAVQHF
NA	TRBV19	TRBJ1-2	TGTGCCAGTAGACAGAGGGCTGACTATGGCTACACCTTC	CASRQRADYGYTF
NA	TRBV25-1	TRBJ1-2	TGTGCCAGCAGTGACCCAGGGTCGCCCTATGGCTACACCTTC	CASSDPGSPYGYTF
TRBD1	TRBV2	TRBJ1-1	TGTGCCAGCAGTGAACAAGGTTTGAGGACAGGGGGTGCTTTCTTT	CASSEQGLRTGGAFF
NA	TRBV11-1	TRBJ2-5	TGTGCCAGCAGTTTCGCCACTAGGAAGCAAGAGACCCAGTACTTC	CASSFATRKQETQYF
NA	TRBV7-9	TRBJ1-5	TGTGCCAGCAGCTTAAGCAGCAATCAGCCCCAGCATTTT	CASSLSSNQPQHF
TRBD1	TRBV5-1	TRBJ2-5	TGCGCCAGCAGCCCTCGGACAGGGGGCGCCCGGCAGTACTTC	CASSPRTGGARQYF
NA	TRBV9	TRBJ1-6	TGTGCCAGCAGCATGGGACATAGAAATTCACCCCTCCACTTT	CASSMGHRNSPLHF
TRBD1	TRBV11-2	TRBJ2-3	TGTGCCAGCAGCTTGGGACAGGGGCAAGGCACAGATACGCAGTATTTT	CASSLGQGQGTDTQYF
NA	TRBV12-5	TRBJ1-4	TGTGCTAGTGGTTTGGCCCGTTGGCAGTCTGCAACTAATGAAAAACTGTTTTTT	CASGLARWQSATNEKLFF
TRBD1	TRBV18	TRBJ1-2	TGTGCCAGCTCACCACAGGGGACAGGGACCAACTATGGCTACACCTTC	CASSPQGTGTNYGYTF